These T cell receptor beta chains were read from a single sample in a study of early T cells in non-severe SARS-CoV-2 infection. TCRdb redid the calling of the 5' RACE reads with MiXCR, one entry per CDR3 protein. The sample shows just over 70,000 distinct CDR3 sequences, approximately 12% of them seen only once. The sequenced sample was whole blood. These receptors originate from an adult who was a healthcare worker with PCR-confirmed SARS-CoV-2 infection or an uninfected control (not recorded which). Both conserved end residues are part of each CDR3. D genes are given only for firm matches. Only part of the rows carry a size: once, few, many, or a class if the clone is expanded.

J	size	V	D	CDR3	DNA
TRBJ2-1	.	TRBV5-1	TRBD2	CASSSTLLTSENLYNEQFF	TGCGCCAGCAGCTCCACCCTACTTACTAGCGAGAATCTTTACAATGAGCAGTTCTTC
TRBJ2-2	.	TRBV5-6	.	CASSPKIRRENTGELFF	TGTGCCAGCAGCCCGAAGATTCGGCGGGAGAACACCGGGGAGCTGTTTTTT
TRBJ2-7	many	TRBV20-1	TRBD2	CSALAGVGEQYF	TGCAGTGCTTTGGCGGGAGTCGGCGAGCAGTACTTC
TRBJ1-1	many	TRBV27	.	CASSLSPGVTNTEAFF	TGTGCCAGCAGTTTAAGTCCAGGGGTGACGAACACTGAAGCTTTCTTT
TRBJ2-7	many	TRBV29-1	TRBD1	CSGGQGTPYEQYF	TGCAGCGGGGGACAGGGGACTCCCTACGAGCAGTACTTC
TRBJ2-7	many	TRBV18	TRBD1	CASSLGQGSSYEQYF	TGTGCCAGCTCCCTTGGACAGGGGAGTTCCTACGAGCAGTACTTC
TRBJ1-1	.	TRBV7-9	.	CASSPTGLNTEAFF	TGTGCCAGCAGCCCTACAGGTTTGAACACTGAAGCTTTCTTT
TRBJ1-1	few	TRBV29-1	.	CSVEPLAGTEAFF	TGCAGCGTGGAACCTTTAGCGGGGACTGAAGCTTTCTTT
TRBJ1-5	few	TRBV27	TRBD1	CASGQGPYSNQPQHF	TGTGCCAGCGGACAGGGGCCGTATAGCAATCAGCCCCAGCATTTT
TRBJ2-7	many	TRBV20-1	TRBD2	CSARDRRTSGGPYEQYF	TGCAGTGCTAGAGATAGACGTACTAGCGGGGGACCCTACGAGCAGTACTTC
TRBJ2-1	many	TRBV10-1	TRBD2	CASSELAGDIDEQFF	TGCGCCAGCAGTGAGCTAGCGGGAGATATCGATGAGCAGTTCTTC
TRBJ2-7	many	TRBV12-3/TRBV12-4	TRBD2	CASRYMPGLADEQYF	TGTGCCAGCAGGTACATGCCGGGACTAGCCGACGAGCAGTACTTC